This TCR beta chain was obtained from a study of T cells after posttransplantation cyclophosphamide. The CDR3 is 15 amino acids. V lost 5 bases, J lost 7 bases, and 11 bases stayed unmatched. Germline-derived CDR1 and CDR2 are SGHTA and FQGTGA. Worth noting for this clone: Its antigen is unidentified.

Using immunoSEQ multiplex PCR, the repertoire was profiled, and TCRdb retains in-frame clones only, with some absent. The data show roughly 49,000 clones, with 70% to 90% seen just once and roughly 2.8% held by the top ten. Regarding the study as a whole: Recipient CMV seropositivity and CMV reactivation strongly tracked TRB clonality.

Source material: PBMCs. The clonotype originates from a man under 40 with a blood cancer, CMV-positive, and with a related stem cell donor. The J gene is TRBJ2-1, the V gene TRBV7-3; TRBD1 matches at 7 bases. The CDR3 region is CASSATVQGPNEQFF. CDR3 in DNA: TGTGCCAGCAGCGCCACGGTACAGGGGCCGAATGAGCAGTTCTTC.